This T cell receptor beta chain appears in the sequencing data of a study of T cell repertoires in cytomegalovirus infection. TCRdb processed the reads anew with MiXCR; each CDR3 protein has one entry. This table has roughly 700,000 distinct CDR3 sequences, around a third appearing once. Comment on this clonotype: Its antigen is not identified.

Per the germline V gene, CDR1 is SGHTA and CDR2 is FQGNSA. The length of the CDR3 is 19 residues. V lost 5 bases and J lost 0; bases outside the gene matches: 14. This chain connects TRBV7-2 to TRBJ2-7; 12 nucleotides line up with TRBD2. The input for sequencing was cultured PBMCs, taken from culture after CMV antigen stimulation. This sequence was found in a human donor in good health (CMV status not recorded). Some clones in this sample may be carry-over from other donors' samples. CDR3 sequence: CASSTRLAGVWGGSYEQYF. The CDR3 nucleotides read TGTGCCAGCAGCACCAGACTAGCGGGGGTGTGGGGGGGCTCCTACGAGCAGTACTTC.